Each of the 24 T cell receptor beta chains below was sequenced from the same sample in a study of T-cell reconstitution after alpha-beta-depleted transplantation in children (dated by TCRdb to the mid-2010s). Library construction relied on PCR. Data came from an Illumina HiSeq 2500. TCR library preparation used molecular barcoding, with unique molecular identifiers applied to normalize quantification of the TCRbeta repertoire. TCRdb passed the public sequencing reads through fastp at Q25 and MiXCR, retaining productive beta sequences. Every CDR3 protein is listed once, alongside the most common genes and DNA of its rows. For this sample there are about 500,000 distinct CDR3 sequences; 30% to 35% appear just once. 2% to 3% of the sample lies in the top ten. Sequenced here: PBMCs from the stem cell graft donor, sampled from the stem cell graft. The receptor set was obtained from a human donor who donated a stem cell graft to a child with aplastic anemia.

This chain links TRBV20-1 with TRBJ2-7; 10 nucleotides align to TRBD2. V shed 0 bases and J 4 bases; nucleotides not matched to a gene: 18. Germline loops: CDR1 DFQATT, CDR2 SNEGSKA (reference sequence). The CDR3 sequence is 19 residues long. CDR3 region: CSARDPSLAGSSYRYEQYF. The CDR3 coding sequence is TGCAGTGCTAGAGATCCCTCACTAGCGGGAAGTAGCTACCGGTACGAGCAGTACTTC.

The rearrangement joins TRBV12-3 or TRBV12-4 to TRBJ1-2, with 7 bases that match TRBD1. The CDR3 is made up of 13 amino acids. V trimming: 2 bases; J trimming: 8 bases; junction bases outside the gene matches: 5. CDR3 nucleotides: TGTGCCAGCAGTTTAAAGGGGGCGAGGGGCTACACCTTC. Encoded protein: CASSLKGARGYTF.

The gene calls are TRBV15 and TRBJ2-3, with 10 positions matching TRBD1. This CDR3 region has 15 residues. CDR1 LNHNV and CDR2 YYDKDF come from the germline V gene (reference sequence). Germline trimming cut 5 bases from V and 3 bases from J; bases unmatched to any gene: 5. CDR3 protein: CATSSDRGRTDTQYF. The DNA for the CDR3 is TGTGCCACCAGCTCCGACAGGGGGCGAACAGATACGCAGTATTTT.

The chain employs TRBV29-1 and TRBJ1-2; TRBD1 might be the D (5 bases). Trimming cost V 2 bases and J 4 bases, with 11 bases left between them. In germline, CDR1 is SQVTM, CDR2 ANQGSEA. The CDR3 has 13 residues. Written as DNA, the CDR3 is TGCAGCGTTGAAAGAGGGGAAGGCTATGGCTACACCTTC. The encoded protein is CSVERGEGYGYTF.

CDR3 loop: CASSLRDRGPGGYTF. CDR3 nucleotide sequence: TGTGCCAGCAGTCTCCGGGACAGGGGGCCGGGTGGCTACACCTTC. The rearrangement links TRBV11-2 to TRBJ1-2, with TRBD1 matching 12 bases. The CDR3 consists of 15 residues. Trimming removed 6 bases from V and 7 bases from J; junction bases left unmatched: 9. Germline V gives CDR1 SGHAT, CDR2 FQNNGV.

The chain is built from TRBV12-3 or TRBV12-4 and TRBJ2-7, with 10 bases that match TRBD2. The CDR3 is made up of 14 amino acids. V lost 3 bases and J lost 4; bases outside the gene matches: 3. The CDR3 loop reads CASSFSGRIYEQYF. For the CDR3, the DNA is TGTGCCAGCAGTTTTAGCGGGAGGATATACGAGCAGTACTTC.

This sequence joins TRBV7-7 and TRBJ2-2, with 10 bases that match TRBD2. V was clipped by 1 base and J by 1 base; unmatched bases: 9. The CDR3 totals 19 residues. Looked up from germline, CDR1 is SSHAT and CDR2 is FNYEAQ (reference sequence). The CDR3 spells CASSLVQLAGDLNTGELFF. The CDR3 nucleotides are TGTGCCAGCAGCTTAGTCCAGCTAGCGGGAGATCTGAACACCGGGGAGCTGTTTTTT.

At least ten counts were recorded for this clonotype. This chain uses TRBV12-3 or TRBV12-4 with TRBJ2-5; D call uncertain. There are 12 residues in the CDR3. Trimming left V 1 base short and J 5 bases short, with 5 bases between. CDR3 nucleotides: TGTGCCAGCAGTTTAGGTCGGGAGACCCAGTACTTC. It codes for CASSLGRETQYF.

This clonotype was counted a single time. The chain combines TRBV7-7 with TRBJ1-6; TRBD1 matches 9 bases. This CDR3 has 15 residues. Losses at the gene ends were 5 bases for V and 10 bases for J; bases not matched to a gene: 9. Germline CDR1 SSHAT, CDR2 FNYEAQ (reference sequence). The CDR3 DNA sequence: TGTGCCAGCAGCCCCCGGGACAGGGTTGGATCACCCCTCCACTTT. Translation gives CASSPRDRVGSPLHF.

The J gene is TRBJ2-7, the V gene TRBV7-7; D unclear. This CDR3 contains 16 residues. Germline CDR1 SSHAT, CDR2 FNYEAQ (reference sequence). V was shortened by 1 base and J by 5 bases, with 18 bases between the two germline ends. CDR3 bases: TGTGCCAGCAGCTTAGACATGGAAAGGAGAGGTGACGAGCAGTACGTC. Translated, it gives CASSLDMERRGDEQYV.

This clonotype showed up just a few times. This chain joins TRBV20-1 and TRBJ2-2; D might be TRBD1 (5 bases). This CDR3 is 14 amino acids long. CDR1 is DFQATT, CDR2 SNEGSKA, per germline (reference sequence). Trimming stripped 0 bases from V and 4 bases from J, with 9 bases between. As DNA, the CDR3 is TGCAGTGCTAGAGATTTGCAGGGCACCGGGGAGCTGTTTTTT. This sequence encodes CSARDLQGTGELFF.

V usage is TRBV7-9 and J usage is TRBJ1-4; D is possibly TRBD1 (5 bases). The germline V gene encodes CDR1 SEHNR and CDR2 FQNEAQ (reference sequence). The CDR3 totals 14 residues. The V gene lost 5 bases and the J gene lost 6 bases, with 13 bases spanning the gap. The CDR3 nucleotides read TGTGCCAGCAGCCGAGCAGGGAGGGATGAAAAACTGTTTTTT. Its protein is CASSRAGRDEKLFF.

This clonotype has only a few counts. The chain uses TRBV7-9 and TRBJ2-1; 7 bases map to TRBD1. Trimming took 1 base from V and 12 from J; bases not matched to a gene: 6. CDR1 SEHNR and CDR2 FQNEAQ come from the germline V gene (reference sequence). The CDR3 runs 13 residues. The CDR3 is CASSLVGQTRQFF. CDR3 coding DNA: TGTGCCAGCAGCTTAGTGGGACAGACGCGGCAGTTCTTC.

This clonotype was recorded a few times. This chain uses TRBV6-4 with TRBJ2-1, with TRBD1 matching over 7 bases. V trimming: 4 bases; J trimming: 5 bases; junction bases outside the gene matches: 8. The V gene's germline CDR1 is MRHNA and CDR2 SNTAGT. The CDR3 runs to 15 residues. CDR3 DNA sequence: TGTGCCAGCAGTGCCACAGGGGACCCAAACAATGAGCAGTTCTTC. Encoded protein: CASSATGDPNNEQFF.

This clonotype appeared once. The chain recombines TRBV30 with TRBJ2-5, with D possibly being TRBD2 (5 bases). Germline CDR1 and CDR2: GTSNPN and SVGIG (reference sequence). The CDR3 runs 15 residues. V shed 1 base and J shed 5 bases, with 17 bases lying between them. The CDR3 DNA follows: TGTGCCTGGAGTGCCATCGGGGTTCCGGGGGAGACCCAGTACTTC. It codes for CAWSAIGVPGETQYF.

This clonotype was counted only a few times. J is TRBJ1-1 and V is TRBV13; D perhaps matches TRBD1 (5 bases). With 6 bases removed from V and 3 bases from J, the gap between germline ends came to 14 bases. Per the germline V gene, CDR1 is PRHDT and CDR2 is FYEKMQ (reference sequence). This CDR3 has 14 amino acids. CDR3 in amino acids: CASRPLGGDTEAFF. CDR3 nucleotides: TGTGCCAGCAGGCCCCTGGGGGGAGACACTGAAGCTTTCTTT. The whole variable domain, remainder taken from reference TRBV13 and TRBJ1-1, is AAGVIQSPRHLIKEKRETATLKCYPIPRHDTVYWYQQGPGQDPQFLISFYEKMQSDKGSIPDRFSAQQFSDYHSELNMSSLELGDSALYFCASRPLGGDTEAFFGQGTRLTVV.

This sequence joins TRBV28 and TRBJ2-3; perhaps TRBD1 as D (5 bases). This CDR3 contains 14 residues. Germline CDR1 is MDHEN and CDR2 is SYDVKM. Trimming left V 2 bases short and J 4 bases short, with 10 bases between. The DNA for the CDR3 is TGTGCCAGCAGTTTAAAGGGGTTCGCAGATACGCAGTATTTT. It specifies CASSLKGFADTQYF.

This chain connects TRBV20-1 to TRBJ1-5, with 7 positions matching TRBD1. The CDR3 covers 14 residues. V dropped 5 bases and J dropped 7; count of bases not matched to a gene: 11. CDR1 and CDR2 (germline): DFQATT, SNEGSKA (reference sequence). This CDR3 is CSAVGTGVRQPQHF. The DNA of the CDR3 is TGCAGTGCTGTCGGCACAGGGGTTCGACAGCCCCAGCATTTT.

V gene TRBV7-9 combines with J gene TRBJ1-4; no clear D gene. Germline V lookup: CDR1 SEHNR, CDR2 FQNEAQ (reference sequence). Trimming left V 4 bases short and J 3 bases short, with 15 bases between. CDR3 length: 16 residues. CDR3 nucleotides: TGTGCCAGCAGCTCCAACGACGGGAAATCTAATGAAAAACTGTTTTTT. It specifies CASSSNDGKSNEKLFF.

The table lists this clonotype with a few counts. V gene TRBV18 combines with J gene TRBJ2-1; TRBD1 or TRBD2 may be the D gene (6 bases each). V was trimmed by 2 bases and J by 5 bases, leaving 10 bases between them. The CDR3 loop spans 14 amino acids. Per the germline V gene, CDR1 is KGHSH and CDR2 is LQKENI. The CDR3 DNA follows: TGTGCCAGCTCACCAAGGGGGGAGGACAATGAGCAGTTCTTC. Translation: CASSPRGEDNEQFF.

A single count supports this clonotype. The rearrangement uses TRBV30 and TRBJ1-1; 7 bases are shared with TRBD1. Trimming removed 5 bases from V and 4 bases from J; junction bases left unmatched: 7. Germline-derived CDR1 and CDR2 are GTSNPN and SVGIG (reference sequence). The CDR3 is 13 amino acids. The CDR3 DNA is TGTGCCTGGGCTCGACAGGGAGGCACTGAAGCTTTCTTT. It codes for CAWARQGGTEAFF. Supplemented by reference TRBV30 and TRBJ1-1, the full variable domain reads SQTIHQWPATLVQPVGSPLSLECTVEGTSNPNLYWYRQAAGRGLQLLFYSVGIGQISSEVPQNLSASRPQDRQFILSSKKLLLSDSGFYLCAWARQGGTEAFFGQGTRLTVV.

In this sample, this clonotype turned up a few times. The chain has TRBV3-1 and TRBJ2-3; 14 positions agree with TRBD2. Trimming removed 1 base from V and 2 bases from J; junction bases left unmatched: 5. This CDR3 spans 18 amino acids. CDR1 is LGHDT and CDR2 is YNNKEL in the germline V gene (reference sequence). CDR3 sequence: CASSQVGLAGGVTDTQYF. In DNA form, the CDR3 reads TGTGCCAGCAGCCAAGTTGGACTAGCGGGAGGAGTCACAGATACGCAGTATTTT.

The V and J genes are TRBV12-3 or TRBV12-4 and TRBJ2-7; the D is unclear. Trimming left V 6 bases short and J 4 bases short, with 10 bases between. The CDR3 totals 12 residues. CDR3 sequence reads: CASSSQIYEQYF. CDR3 nucleotides: TGTGCCAGCAGCTCACAGATATACGAGCAGTACTTC.

This clonotype showed up just a few times. The chain is built from TRBV20-1 and TRBJ1-5, with D possibly being TRBD1 (6 bases). Looked up from germline, CDR1 is DFQATT and CDR2 is SNEGSKA (reference sequence). This CDR3 comprises 16 residues. Trimming cost V 1 base and J 0 bases, with 13 bases left between them. CDR3 DNA sequence: TGCAGTGCTAGAGTGGAAACAGGGTATAGCAATCAGCCCCAGCATTTT. Translated: CSARVETGYSNQPQHF.